Below are 10 T cell receptor beta chains sequenced from a single sample in a study of control samples from healthy donors and cancer patients. The method was immunoSEQ multiplex PCR; TCRdb's version includes in-frame clones alone and lacks a portion of them. The sample includes some 130,000 clones, approximately 90% seen only once; the top ten take around 2.3%. The sample was blood. Receptors originate from a man aged 35 to 55 in good health.

DNA for the CDR3: TGTGCCAGTAGAAGAGCCAGGGGAAATGAAAAACTGTTTTTT. Translated, it gives CASRRARGNEKLFF. V is TRBV19 and J is TRBJ1-4; a weak D match, TRBD1 (6 bases). V was shortened by 6 bases and J by 5 bases, with 13 bases between the two germline ends. Germline CDR1 reads LNHDA; CDR2 reads SQIVND (reference sequence). CDR3 length: 14 residues.

This clone was counted a single time. V usage is TRBV11-2 and J usage is TRBJ2-5; 10 bases agree with TRBD2. CDR3 length: 15 amino acids. V dropped 3 bases and J dropped 5; count of bases not matched to a gene: 6. From germline, CDR1 is SGHAT and CDR2 FQNNGV. As DNA, the CDR3 is TGTGCCAGCAGCTTCTACCTAGCGGGGGAGGAGACCCAGTACTTC. Its translation: CASSFYLAGEETQYF.

V and J are TRBV5-1 and TRBJ1-2; D is ambiguous. This CDR3 comprises 14 residues. The germline V gene has CDR1 SGHRS and CDR2 YFSETQ. V lost 2 bases and J lost 6, with 14 bases in between. The CDR3 DNA follows: TGCGCCAGCAGCTTTTGGCCCCTGAACAATGGCTACACCTTC. Amino acid sequence: CASSFWPLNNGYTF.

V usage is TRBV19 and J usage is TRBJ1-5; unclear D gene. The CDR3 has 16 amino acids. Germline CDR1 LNHDA, CDR2 SQIVND (reference sequence). V shed 9 bases and J shed 6 bases, with 24 bases lying between them. In nucleotides, the CDR3 is TGTGCCAGGACGCTTTGGGGAATTCGTGGCAGTCAGCCCCAGCATTTT. This sequence encodes CARTLWGIRGSQPQHF.

The chain links TRBV7-8 to TRBJ2-4; 7 bases map to TRBD1. Germline CDR1 and CDR2: SGHVS and FQNEAQ. CDR3 length: 16 amino acids. The V and J ends lost 4 bases and 1 base, in that order; junction bases with no gene match: 7. The DNA for the CDR3 is TGTGCCAGCAGCTCGCGACAGGGCAGGGCCAAAAACATTCAGTACTTC. Protein sequence: CASSSRQGRAKNIQYF.

V usage is TRBV11-2 and J usage is TRBJ2-7, with D possibly matching TRBD2 (5 bases). Deletions cut 5 bases from V and 3 bases from J, with 14 bases between. Germline V CDR1 and CDR2: SGHAT, FQNNGV. The CDR3 length is 14 residues. The CDR3 loop is CASSPAGPYYEQYF. CDR3 in DNA: TGTGCCAGCAGCCCCGCGGGTCCGTACTACGAGCAGTACTTC.

This chain uses TRBV19 with TRBJ1-1, with D perhaps TRBD1 (5 bases). V was clipped by 1 base and J by 4 bases, with 10 bases between them. Germline CDR1 is LNHDA and CDR2 is SQIVND (reference sequence). This CDR3 region has 14 residues. Written as DNA, the CDR3 is TGTGCCAGTAGTATAGCAGGGCGTGGCACTGAAGCTTTCTTT. Protein: CASSIAGRGTEAFF.

This chain joins TRBV5-1 and TRBJ1-1; a weak D match, TRBD1 (5 bases). The V gene's germline CDR1 is SGHRS and CDR2 YFSETQ. The V gene lost 1 base and the J gene lost 2 bases, with 9 bases spanning the gap. The CDR3 sequence is 14 residues long. The CDR3 region has the DNA TGCGCCAGCAGCTTGTATCAGGGAAACACTGAAGCTTTCTTT. Protein sequence: CASSLYQGNTEAFF. The variable domain in full, completed from reference TRBV5-1 and TRBJ1-1, reads KAGVTQTPRYLIKTRGQQVTLSCSPISGHRSVSWYQQTPGQGLQFLFEYFSETQRNKGNFPGRFSGRQFSNSRSEMNVSTLELGDSALYLCASSLYQGNTEAFFGQGTRLTVV.

The rearrangement joins TRBV14 to TRBJ1-1; D may be TRBD1 (6 bases). Germline loops: CDR1 SGHDN, CDR2 FVKESK. This CDR3 comprises 16 residues. V was clipped by 8 bases and J by 3 bases, with 22 bases between them. The CDR3 coding sequence is TGTGCCAGCTCCCGCGGACAGACACCCAAATACACTGAAGCTTTCTTT. Translation gives CASSRGQTPKYTEAFF. Combining the CDR3 with reference TRBV14 and TRBJ1-1 gives the whole variable domain EAGVTQFPSHSVIEKGQTVTLRCDPISGHDNLYWYRRVMGKEIKFLLHFVKESKQDESGMPNNRFLAERTGGTYSTLKVQPAELEDSGVYFCASSRGQTPKYTEAFFGQGTRLTVV.

This clone was seen once. J is TRBJ2-3 and V is TRBV6-6; D is unclear. The CDR3 sequence is 15 residues long. Germline CDR1 and CDR2: MNHNY and SVGAGI (reference sequence). V lost 8 bases and J 1 base, leaving 16 bases between the germline ends. The CDR3 region has the DNA TGTGCCAGCGGCTTAAAGTCGGGCGGCACAGATACGCAGTATTTT. Translated: CASGLKSGGTDTQYF.